Presented here are 22 T cell receptor beta chains from one specimen sequenced in a study of CD8 T cells in Susac syndrome. RNA in amounts of about 0.45 to 1 ug was reverse transcribed with random hexamers. Each CDR3 protein is one row after TCRdb ran MiXCR on the immunoSEQ multiplex PCR reads. The sample has about 190,000 distinct CDR3 sequences; around 93% are singletons. Material: CD4+ T cells from PBMCs. The source of these receptors is a human donor in good health.

The genes are TRBV28 and TRBJ1-1; D call uncertain. The CDR3 spans 14 residues. Trimming removed 1 base from V and 5 bases from J, with 11 bases in between. Germline-derived CDR1 and CDR2 are MDHEN and SYDVKM. As DNA, the CDR3 is TGTGCCAGCAGTTTATTGGGGTTGGGTACTGAAGCTTTCTTT. Its protein product is CASSLLGLGTEAFF.

The chain joins TRBV24-1 to TRBJ1-2; D unclear. V was pared by 0 bases and J by 2 bases, with 3 bases between. Germline V gives CDR1 KGHDR, CDR2 SFDVKD. The CDR3 length is 13 residues. The CDR3 coding sequence is TGTGCCACCAGTGATTTGGAGAACTATGGCTACACCTTC. Protein sequence: CATSDLENYGYTF.

The DNA of the CDR3 is TGTGCCAGCAGTGTCACTAGCGGGGGGGCCACGTCTTACGAGCAGTACTTC. The encoded protein is CASSVTSGGATSYEQYF. V is TRBV6-1 and J is TRBJ2-7, with 13 positions matching TRBD2. V dropped 4 bases and J dropped 4; count of bases not matched to a gene: 10. CDR1 and CDR2 from the germline V gene are MNHNS and SASEGT. The CDR3 has 17 residues.

The chain carries TRBV9 and TRBJ2-3, with 7 bases lining up with TRBD2. Germline CDR1 and CDR2: SGDLS and YYNGEE. V lost 0 bases to trimming and J lost 0 bases; unmatched junction nucleotides: 10. The CDR3 has 18 amino acids. CDR3 region: CASSVGPGGSRSTDTQYF. In DNA, the CDR3 is TGTGCCAGCAGCGTAGGCCCCGGGGGGAGTCGAAGCACAGATACGCAGTATTTT.

This chain uses TRBV25-1 with TRBJ1-1, with TRBD1 as a possible D gene (5 bases). V shed 5 bases and J shed 7 bases, with 8 bases lying between them. This CDR3 has 11 amino acids. Germline values: CDR1 MGHDK, CDR2 SYGVNS. CDR3 nucleotide sequence: TGTGCCAGCAGTCGGGGGTTTGAAGCTTTCTTT. Its protein product is CASSRGFEAFF.

The V call is TRBV5-6, the J call TRBJ1-6, with 7 bases fitting TRBD1. CDR3 size: 18 residues. V lost 1 base to trimming and J lost 5 bases; unmatched junction nucleotides: 12. Looked up from germline, CDR1 is SGHDT and CDR2 is YYEEEE. CDR3 loop: CASSLLRQGRDDNSPLHF. The CDR3 DNA reads TGTGCCAGCAGCTTGCTCCGACAGGGAAGGGACGATAATTCACCCCTCCACTTT.

This sequence joins TRBV7-6 and TRBJ1-1; D is perhaps TRBD1 (6 bases). The germline V gene encodes CDR1 SGHVS and CDR2 FNYEAQ. This CDR3 comprises 14 residues. Trimming took off 5 bases at V and 2 bases at J, with 12 bases between the two ends. Here the CDR3 DNA reads TGTGCCAGCAGCCGTGACAGGACTAACACTGAAGCTTTCTTT. Amino acids: CASSRDRTNTEAFF.

This sequence joins TRBV25-1 and TRBJ1-1, with D hard to call. This CDR3 contains 15 residues. Germline CDR1 and CDR2: MGHDK and SYGVNS. Trimming pared 6 bases from V and 1 base from J, leaving 15 bases between. The CDR3 sequence: CASRGATGRNTEAFF. In DNA form, the CDR3 reads TGTGCCAGCAGAGGAGCGACCGGGCGGAACACTGAAGCTTTCTTT.

V is TRBV6-2 or TRBV6-3 and J is TRBJ1-1; TRBD1 matches 7 bases. Trimming removed 7 bases from V and 1 base from J; junction bases left unmatched: 24. The CDR3 is 20 amino acids. Germline CDR1 is MNHEY and CDR2 is SVGEGT. The CDR3 DNA is TGTGCCAGCAACCAGAATCCCAAACCACAGGGGATGACCCGGAACACTGAAGCTTTCTTT. Its protein is CASNQNPKPQGMTRNTEAFF.

The V and J genes are TRBV6-6 and TRBJ2-1; unclear D gene. V gave up 6 bases and J gave up 0 bases, with 12 bases separating them. Per the germline V gene, CDR1 is MNHNY and CDR2 is SVGAGI (reference sequence). The CDR3 loop spans 15 amino acids. The CDR3 DNA sequence: TGTGCCAGCAGGGAACTGCTTTTCTCCTACAATGAGCAGTTCTTC. Its translation: CASRELLFSYNEQFF.

The rearrangement joins TRBV29-1 to TRBJ1-5; the D gene is possibly TRBD1 (6 bases). The germline V gene has CDR1 SQVTM and CDR2 ANQGSEA. Trimming removed 6 bases from V and 5 bases from J, with 14 bases in between. The CDR3 is 13 residues long. CDR3 residues: CSVRGGIDQPQHF. The CDR3 DNA follows: TGCAGCGTGAGAGGGGGGATTGATCAGCCCCAGCATTTT.

J is TRBJ2-3 and V is TRBV7-2; no reliable D call. V lost 5 bases to trimming and J lost 6 bases, with 18 bases between them. The CDR3 length is 15 residues. Germline-derived CDR1 and CDR2 are SGHTA and FQGNSA. CDR3: CASSPQVGLRDTQYF. CDR3 nucleotide sequence: TGTGCCAGCAGCCCCCAGGTGGGGTTACGCGATACGCAGTATTTT.

The chain carries TRBV9 and TRBJ2-2; D uncertain. The CDR3 is 16 amino acids. Looked up from germline, CDR1 is SGDLS and CDR2 is YYNGEE. V lost 0 bases and J lost 2, with 11 bases in between. CDR3 loop: CASSVAPRINTGELFF. The CDR3 region has the DNA TGTGCCAGCAGCGTAGCTCCGAGAATCAACACCGGGGAGCTGTTTTTT.

V usage is TRBV19 and J usage is TRBJ2-7; D perhaps matches TRBD1 (6 bases). The CDR3 has 14 residues. Germline CDR1 reads LNHDA; CDR2 reads SQIVND (reference sequence). V was trimmed by 5 bases and J by 3 bases, leaving 14 bases between them. CDR3 sequence: CASSARQVVYEQYF. CDR3 in DNA: TGTGCCAGTAGTGCGCGACAGGTTGTCTACGAGCAGTACTTC.

The chain is built from TRBV10-3 and TRBJ1-2, with a weak D call TRBD1 (5 bases). The V end lost 3 bases, the J end lost 5 bases, and 16 bases lay between the germline ends. Per the germline V gene, CDR1 is ENHRY and CDR2 is SYGVKD. The CDR3 length is 15 residues. Written as DNA, the CDR3 is TGTGCCATCAGTGATTGGGCAGGAGAGGGGTATGGCTACACCTTC. This gives the protein CAISDWAGEGYGYTF.

The chain links TRBV3-1 to TRBJ2-2; D call uncertain. V was shortened by 0 bases and J by 9 bases, with 14 bases between the two germline ends. Germline V lookup: CDR1 LGHDT, CDR2 YNNKEL (reference sequence). This CDR3 spans 15 amino acids. The CDR3 here is CASSQEPTFSRELFF. The CDR3 DNA reads TGTGCCAGCAGCCAAGAGCCTACATTTTCCCGGGAGCTGTTTTTT.

The chain employs TRBV19 and TRBJ1-6, with 7 bases aligning to TRBD1. The J segment lost 14 bases and the V segment lost 5 bases, leaving 15 bases of the junction unmatched. The germline CDR1 and CDR2 sequences are LNHDA and SQIVND (reference sequence). The length of the CDR3 is 15 residues. CDR3 loop: CASSSGTDIIQALHF. DNA for the CDR3: TGTGCCAGTAGTTCCGGGACAGACATAATTCAAGCCCTCCACTTT.

The V call is TRBV28, the J call TRBJ2-2; D is possibly TRBD1 (6 bases). V lost 4 bases, J lost 7 bases, and 19 bases lay in between. Germline assignment: CDR1 MDHEN and CDR2 SYDVKM. The CDR3 is 16 amino acids. For the CDR3, the DNA is TGTGCCAGCAGTTCCAGTGGGGGCTTTAAAAGCGGGGAGCTGTTTTTT. Its protein product is CASSSSGGFKSGELFF.

This clonotype has a handful of counts. The chain combines TRBV7-9 with TRBJ1-1; possibly TRBD1 for D (6 bases). This CDR3 is built from 16 residues. Germline loops: CDR1 SEHNR, CDR2 FQNEAQ (reference sequence). Trimming took 5 bases from V and 1 from J, leaving 17 bases between them. CDR3 amino acids: CASSPRTTGTNTEAFF. DNA for the CDR3: TGTGCCAGCAGCCCAAGGACCACAGGGACGAACACTGAAGCTTTCTTT.

The chain links TRBV20-1 to TRBJ2-5, with 7 nucleotides matching TRBD2. The V segment lost 5 bases and the J segment 3 bases; nucleotides outside the gene matches: 3. The CDR3 extends over 12 amino acids. Germline V gene data show CDR1 as DFQATT and CDR2 as SNEGSKA (reference sequence). This CDR3 is CSAGRGKETQYF. CDR3 coding DNA: TGCAGTGCTGGGCGGGGGAAAGAGACCCAGTACTTC.

This chain links TRBV3-1 with TRBJ2-1; 9 nucleotides line up with TRBD2. CDR1 and CDR2 (germline): LGHDT, YNNKEL (reference sequence). The V and J ends lost 5 bases and 15 bases, in that order; junction bases with no gene match: 8. The CDR3 extends over 12 amino acids. CDR3 DNA: TGTGCCAGCAGCTCTAGCGGGGAGGCTCCGTTCTTC. Amino acid sequence: CASSSSGEAPFF.

This chain uses TRBV12-3 or TRBV12-4 with TRBJ2-7, with D possibly called TRBD1 or TRBD2 (5 bases each). Deletions cut 7 bases from V and 4 bases from J, with 14 bases between. This CDR3 region has 13 residues. The CDR3 nucleotides read TGTGCCAGCACCAGACAGCGGACGTACGAGCAGTACTTC. Protein product: CASTRQRTYEQYF.